This T cell receptor beta chain was identified in a study of blood T cell repertoires in COVID-19 (dated by TCRdb to 2018 to 2021). The study in broad terms: Collaborator samples came from the United States, Italy and Spain and covered acute and convalescent phases of COVID-19. The prospective study material was composed of cDNA or gDNA derived from T cells, B-cell-depleted T cells, or PBMCs. The dataset comprised deeply sampled blood TCRbeta repertoires from subjects exposed to, actively infected with, or recovered from COVID-19. The repertoires were released in a freely available public database meant as a resource for research on the immune response to SARS-CoV-2. Samples came from the ongoing ImmuneRACE study (first 160 participants) plus 1,254 subjects from 6 global collaborators. Sample metadata almost always included a de-identified subject ID, COVID-19 status, age in years and sex. HLA class I and class II types, where available, came from metadata supplied by the sample provider rather than from assay-based typing.

General findings and caveats noted by the study authors: Clinical and demographic metadata were provided uncurated, with the amount varying by source and participant.

This clone came up once. Its antigen remains undetermined. Per-nucleotide qualities are absent, and no much larger clonotype sits a single base away. The germline V gene encodes CDR1 DFQATT and CDR2 SNEGSKA (reference sequence). Between the V and J ends, shortened by 0 bases and 12 bases respectively, the junction contains 5 bases. The CDR3, from cysteine to phenylalanine, totals 9 residues. Just CDR3 DNA is preserved here, 27 bases in frame from base 1. Collaborating institutions collected whole blood in K2EDTA tubes following their own protocols. For TCRbeta analysis, collaborators shipped samples in one of three forms: frozen whole blood, isolated PBMCs, or DNA extracted from either of those sample types. TCRbeta CDR3 regions were amplified from genomic DNA using the immunoSEQ Assay, a bias-controlled multiplex PCR. Concerning the study's data processing: Nucleated cell counts per sample were estimated from amplification of reference gene primers within the assay. To quantify the absolute abundance of each unique TCRbeta CDR3 rearrangement, sequence reads were collapsed and filtered. For each sample, productive Simpson clonality was calculated as the square root of Simpson's diversity index over productive rearrangements. TCRdb stores this immuneACCESS table with in-frame sequences only. Part of the clones is absent; in the studies checked, under half of the shortfall reflects unresolved V genes, and no reason is known for the rest. The V and J calls and clone size are taken from that table; D and trimming were inferred from the DNA. The sample profile shows some 150,000 clones; roughly nine tenths of them were found once. The top ten constitute around 16% of the sample.

Source material: peripheral blood. The chain is encoded by TRBV20-1 joined to TRBJ1-2; the D gene cannot be named for sure. The receptor comes from a woman between 35 and 50 years old with acute or convalescent COVID-19. The CDR3 protein sequence reads: CSARDVDTF. The nucleotide sequence is given as TGCAGTGCTAGAGATGTAGACACCTTC.